These 6 T cell receptor beta chains came from one sample sequenced in a study of T cells in Graves' hyperthyroidism and ophthalmopathy. Authors of the study amplified TCR beta CDR3 regions from RNA transcripts. Researchers ran a first-round RT-PCR on the TCR CDR3 using the HTBI primer set. TCRdb reprocessed the multiplex PCR reads via MiXCR and lists one record per CDR3 protein. The data contain approximately 210,000 distinct CDR3 sequences, 17% of them singletons. Sequencing used blood. Every receptor here comes from a man aged 50 or older with Graves' hyperthyroidism.

This clonotype has a count of ten or more. The chain recombines TRBV12-3 or TRBV12-4 with TRBJ2-3; the D call may be TRBD1 or TRBD2 (7 bases each). V lost 10 bases, J lost 0 bases, and 20 bases lay in between. This CDR3 comprises 16 residues. CDR3 DNA sequence: TGTGCCACCAGGGGGGGGCAACTGGAGAGCACAGATACGCAGTATTTT. As protein: CATRGGQLESTDTQYF.

The table lists this clonotype with many counts. This rearrangement joins TRBV12-3 or TRBV12-4 to TRBJ2-5, with 12 nucleotides matching TRBD2. The CDR3 spans 20 residues. Trimming took 2 bases from V and 3 from J; bases not matched to a gene: 16. CDR3 loop: CASSLRRWLSLAGGEETQYF. CDR3 bases: TGTGCCAGCAGTTTACGCCGGTGGCTGTCACTAGCGGGAGGAGAAGAGACCCAGTACTTC.

This clonotype was recorded at least ten times. The V gene is TRBV6-1, the J gene TRBJ1-4; TRBD1 agrees at 9 bases. The length of the CDR3 is 15 residues. The germline V gene has CDR1 MNHNS and CDR2 SASEGT. The V segment lost 1 base and the J segment 10 bases; nucleotides outside the gene matches: 7. In DNA form, the CDR3 reads TGTGCCAGCAGTGAAGGTCGGACAGGGGATGGAAAACTGTTTTTT. Protein product: CASSEGRTGDGKLFF.

This clonotype was recorded at least ten times. This sequence joins TRBV30 and TRBJ2-5; D is ambiguous. Germline V lookup: CDR1 GTSNPN, CDR2 SVGIG (reference sequence). The germline V and J ends were trimmed by 1 base and 4 bases, with 7 bases remaining between them. The CDR3 has 12 amino acids. The CDR3 region is CAWSALGETQYF. Written as DNA, the CDR3 is TGTGCCTGGAGTGCACTGGGAGAGACCCAGTACTTC.

The rearrangement uses TRBV19 and TRBJ2-3, with 7 bases aligning to TRBD2. The V and J ends lost 5 bases and 6 bases, in that order; junction bases with no gene match: 17. The germline V gene encodes CDR1 LNHDA and CDR2 SQIVND (reference sequence). This CDR3 comprises 17 residues. The CDR3 nucleotides are TGTGCCAGTAGTCCGTCCTTTGGGGGAGGGCAGCGGGATACGCAGTATTTT. This sequence encodes CASSPSFGGGQRDTQYF.

In this sample, this clonotype turned up many times. This chain joins TRBV5-1 and TRBJ2-3; 10 bases map to TRBD2. Germline CDR1 reads SGHRS; CDR2 reads YFSETQ. V dropped 2 bases and J dropped 3; count of bases not matched to a gene: 6. There are 16 residues in the CDR3. CDR3 in DNA: TGCGCCAGCAGCTTACTAGCGGGACTTACAACAGATACGCAGTATTTT. Residues: CASSLLAGLTTDTQYF.